Below, 18 T cell receptor beta chains from the same sample are listed, as sequenced in a study of T cell repertoires in cytomegalovirus infection. MiXCR was run by TCRdb on the reads, yielding one entry per CDR3 protein. The profile shows roughly 760,000 distinct CDR3 sequences, under 40% of them singletons. Specimen: PBMCs. The receptors shown here come from a human donor in good health (CMV status not recorded). Some clones in this sample may be carry-over from other donors' samples.

The CDR3, as DNA: TGTGCCACCAGTGATCCCGGGCGCCGGGCCGGGGAGCTGTTTTTT. Translation: CATSDPGRRAGELFF. The chain has TRBV24-1 and TRBJ2-2; D remains ambiguous. The V end lost 3 bases, the J end lost 6 bases, and 13 bases lay between the germline ends. The CDR3 sequence is 15 residues long. CDR1 and CDR2 from the germline V gene are KGHDR and SFDVKD.

This clonotype has only a few counts. The chain employs TRBV4-1 and TRBJ1-4; D perhaps matches TRBD1 (5 bases). CDR1 and CDR2 (germline): MGHRA, YSYEKL. V was clipped by 4 bases and J by 7 bases, with 16 bases between them. The CDR3 spans 15 residues. The CDR3 DNA sequence: TGCGCCAGCAGCCGCGCCGACACTGGGGGTGAAAAACTGTTTTTT. It codes for CASSRADTGGEKLFF.

For the CDR3, the DNA is TGTGCCAGCAGTCAACCGGGACTAGCGGGATCAGATACGCAGTATTTT. Translation gives CASSQPGLAGSDTQYF. The rearrangement joins TRBV3-1 to TRBJ2-3; TRBD2 aligns across 13 bases. Germline V lookup: CDR1 LGHDT, CDR2 YNNKEL (reference sequence). V was clipped by 6 bases and J by 4 bases; unmatched bases: 7. CDR3 length: 16 amino acids.

This clonotype was counted between two and nine times. V is TRBV12-3 or TRBV12-4 and J is TRBJ2-1; TRBD2 matches at 7 bases. The CDR3 length is 15 residues. The V and J ends lost 4 bases and 8 bases, in that order; junction bases with no gene match: 11. CDR3: CASSYSAGARDEQFF. The CDR3 DNA sequence: TGTGCCAGCAGTTACTCGGCGGGAGCTCGGGATGAGCAGTTCTTC.

The rearrangement uses TRBV2 and TRBJ2-5, with TRBD2 as a possible D gene (6 bases). Trimming removed 2 bases at V and 1 base at J, with 11 bases between. Germline CDR1 and CDR2: SNHLY and FYNNEI. The CDR3 has 15 amino acids. CDR3 sequence reads: CASSELGGVQETQYF. The CDR3 DNA follows: TGTGCCAGCAGTGAATTGGGCGGGGTCCAAGAGACCCAGTACTTC.

The chain recombines TRBV5-6 with TRBJ2-5; 9 bases agree with TRBD1. Germline lookup yields CDR1 SGHDT and CDR2 YYEEEE. The J segment lost 3 bases and the V segment lost 2 bases, leaving 5 bases of the junction unmatched. The CDR3 is made up of 15 amino acids. The CDR3 bases are TGTGCCAGCAGCTTACCGGGACAGGGAGAAGAGACCCAGTACTTC. It translates to CASSLPGQGEETQYF.

With respect to this clonotype: The junction differs from germline at one of its ends, possibly a read error. This chain uses TRBV28 with TRBJ1-6; TRBD1 matches 9 bases. The CDR3 sequence is 13 residues long. Per germline, CDR1 MDHEN and CDR2 SYDVKM. The CDR3 spells CASGTGGYSPLQF. CDR3 nucleotides: TGTGCCAGCGGAACAGGGGGCTATTCACCCCTCCAATTT.

The chain is built from TRBV5-5 and TRBJ1-5; tentative D call: TRBD1 (6 bases). V lost 1 base to trimming and J lost 5 bases, with 13 bases between them. The germline V gene has CDR1 SGHKS and CDR2 YYEKEE (reference sequence). This CDR3 is built from 15 residues. The CDR3 DNA follows: TGTGCCAGCAGCTTGTCGGGGGACACCCATCAGCCCCAGCATTTT. As protein: CASSLSGDTHQPQHF. The full variable domain, with the rest looked up from reference TRBV5-5 and TRBJ1-5, is DAGVTQSPTHLIKTRGQQVTLRCSPISGHKSVSWYQQVLGQGPQFIFQYYEKEERGRGNFPDRFSARQFPNYSSELNVNALLLGDSALYLCASSLSGDTHQPQHFGDGTRLSIL.

This chain joins TRBV7-6 and TRBJ2-3, with a weak D call TRBD1 (5 bases). The germline V gene encodes CDR1 SGHVS and CDR2 FNYEAQ. CDR3 length equals 15 residues. Trimming pared 6 bases from V and 0 bases from J, leaving 13 bases between. The CDR3 is CASSSGYGSTDTQYF. In DNA form, the CDR3 reads TGTGCCAGCAGTTCAGGGTATGGAAGCACAGATACGCAGTATTTT.

The sample holds many counts of this clonotype. The CDR3: CASSRIDRVGTEAFF. The CDR3 coding sequence is TGTGCCAGCAGCCGCATCGACAGGGTGGGCACTGAAGCTTTCTTT. This chain joins TRBV28 and TRBJ1-1, with 7 bases aligning to TRBD1. Germline CDR1 MDHEN, CDR2 SYDVKM. CDR3 length: 15 residues. With V trimmed by 6 bases and J by 4 bases, 11 bases remained unmatched.

The V gene is TRBV12-3 or TRBV12-4, the J gene TRBJ2-1; 11 bases agree with TRBD2. Trimming at V came to 3 bases and at J to 0 bases, leaving 7 bases not matched to a gene. The CDR3 is 18 residues long. DNA for the CDR3: TGTGCCAGCAGTTTTAGAACTAGCGGGGGCAGCTCCTACAATGAGCAGTTCTTC. Its protein product is CASSFRTSGGSSYNEQFF.

The V and J genes are TRBV27 and TRBJ1-5, with TRBD1 identical over 11 bases. The J segment lost 6 bases and the V segment lost 3 bases, leaving 7 bases of the junction unmatched. The CDR3 has 16 residues. CDR1 MNHEY and CDR2 SMNVEV come from the germline V gene (reference sequence). The DNA for the CDR3 is TGTGCCAGCAGTTTGGTCGGGACAGGGGGGATTCAGCCCCAGCATTTT. It codes for CASSLVGTGGIQPQHF.

The rearrangement links TRBV20-1 to TRBJ2-7; TRBD2 might be the D (5 bases). The CDR3 runs to 13 residues. Looked up from germline, CDR1 is DFQATT and CDR2 is SNEGSKA (reference sequence). Trimming took 1 base from V and 3 from J, leaving 10 bases between them. The CDR3: CSARVAGNYEQYF. The CDR3 region has the DNA TGCAGTGCTAGAGTGGCGGGTAACTACGAGCAGTACTTC.

V is TRBV28 and J is TRBJ2-5, with D perhaps TRBD1 or TRBD2 (5 bases each). CDR3 size: 16 residues. V shed 6 bases and J shed 4 bases, with 21 bases lying between them. Germline CDR1 MDHEN, CDR2 SYDVKM. The CDR3 bases are TGTGCCAGCAGACGGGACGTAGGCTTCCTAGCAGAGACCCAGTACTTC. Protein sequence: CASRRDVGFLAETQYF.

V is TRBV20-1 and J is TRBJ2-6; D assignment may be TRBD1 or TRBD2 (5 bases each). Germline CDR1 is DFQATT and CDR2 is SNEGSKA (reference sequence). V was cut by 0 bases and J by 0 bases, with 18 bases left in between. CDR3 length: 19 amino acids. CDR3 in amino acids: CSARDTKAGTSSGANVLTF. CDR3 nucleotide sequence: TGCAGTGCTAGAGATACCAAGGCAGGGACGAGCTCTGGGGCCAACGTCCTGACTTTC.

About this clonotype: At one boundary the junction diverges from the germline segment, which might be a read error. CDR3 in amino acids: CSSSQELGNTIYF. CDR3 nucleotide sequence: TGTTCCAGCAGCCAAGAGCTCGGAAACACCATATATTTT. The rearrangement links TRBV9 to TRBJ1-3, with D unclear. CDR1 and CDR2 (germline): SGDLS, YYNGEE. CDR3 size: 13 residues.

This clonotype appeared many times. The chain combines TRBV28 with TRBJ2-1; D is uncertain. CDR1 MDHEN and CDR2 SYDVKM come from the germline V gene. V lost 4 bases and J 8 bases, leaving 6 bases between the germline ends. CDR3 size: 11 residues. In DNA form, the CDR3 reads TGTGCCAGCAGTTATCTCCATGAGCAGTTCTTC. Translated, it gives CASSYLHEQFF. Looking up the rest from reference TRBV28 and TRBJ2-1 gives the full variable domain: DVKVTQSSRYLVKRTGEKVFLECVQDMDHENMFWYRQDPGLGLRLIYFSYDVKMKEKGDIPEGYSVSREKKERFSLILESASTNQTSMYLCASSYLHEQFFGPGTRLTVL.

CDR3 DNA: TGTGCCAGCAGCCAGAGGACTAGTACTCCCGAGCAGTACTTC. Amino acids: CASSQRTSTPEQYF. The chain carries TRBV14 and TRBJ2-7; 7 nucleotides match TRBD2. V was pared by 3 bases and J by 6 bases, with 8 bases of the junction left unmatched. The CDR3 is made up of 14 amino acids. The germline CDR1 and CDR2 sequences are SGHDN and FVKESK.